This T cell receptor (beta chain) was sequenced in a study of blood T cell repertoires in COVID-19. In the original workflow: The authors estimated nucleated cell counts from reference gene primer amplification. Profiling relied on immunoSEQ multiplex PCR, and the TCRdb table lists in-frame clones only, not all of them. Clone size and the V and J calls come from that table; the DNA yielded D and trimming. The table includes 180,000 or so clones, 65% to 85% detected once. There are 14 residues in the CDR3. With 3 bases removed from V and 3 bases from J, the gap between germline ends came to 9 bases. CDR1 and CDR2 (germline): MDHEN, SYDVKM.

This clonotype was obtained from an older woman who had recovered from COVID-19. V usage is TRBV28 and J usage is TRBJ1-5, with D perhaps matching TRBD1 (5 bases). The specimen was PBMCs or T cells enriched from blood (not recorded which). The CDR3: CASSLGQFNQPQHF. As DNA, the CDR3 is TGTGCCAGCAGTTTGGGGCAGTTCAATCAGCCCCAGCATTTT.